The 25 T cell receptor beta chains below come from one sample, sequenced in a study of early T cells in non-severe SARS-CoV-2 infection. In TCRdb, the 5' RACE reads were re-called with MiXCR into one record per CDR3 protein. Here the sample spans approximately 23,000 distinct CDR3 sequences, about 4.1% being singletons. The sequenced material came from whole blood. The receptors here all came from an adult who was a healthcare worker with PCR-confirmed SARS-CoV-2 infection or an uninfected control (not recorded which).

The genes are TRBV28 and TRBJ1-6; 10 bases are a match to TRBD1. V lost 2 bases, J lost 10 bases, and 5 bases stayed unmatched. The CDR3 spans 15 residues. Germline lookup yields CDR1 MDHEN and CDR2 SYDVKM. The CDR3, as DNA: TGTGCCAGCAGTTTACCCGGACAGGGGGTCTCACCCCTCCACTTT. Translated, it gives CASSLPGQGVSPLHF.

There are many counts of this clonotype. The J gene is TRBJ2-1, the V gene TRBV30; the match to TRBD2 covers 10 bases. The ends lost 4 bases at V and 6 bases at J; junction bases unmatched: 6. CDR1 GTSNPN and CDR2 SVGIG come from the germline V gene (reference sequence). The CDR3 is made up of 14 amino acids. CDR3 nucleotides: TGTGCCTGGACCCCGGGACTAGCGACCAATGAGCAGTTCTTC. It encodes CAWTPGLATNEQFF.

This clonotype was seen repeatedly, ten times or more. This chain connects TRBV7-2 to TRBJ2-1; TRBD2 aligns across 9 bases. Germline V CDR1 and CDR2: SGHTA, FQGNSA. With V trimmed by 5 bases and J by 7 bases, 12 bases remained unmatched. This CDR3 contains 16 residues. The CDR3 loop is CASSPGLAGSWNEQFF. CDR3 in DNA: TGTGCCAGCAGCCCAGGCCTAGCGGGGAGTTGGAATGAGCAGTTCTTC.

The table lists this clonotype with many counts. The V and J genes are TRBV24-1 and TRBJ2-2; D remains unclear. V lost 6 bases and J lost 5, with 12 bases in between. The CDR3 contains 14 residues. Germline CDR1 and CDR2: KGHDR and SFDVKD. This CDR3 is CATSSEGRTGELFF. For the CDR3, the DNA is TGTGCCACCAGTTCGGAAGGGCGGACCGGGGAGCTGTTTTTT.

This clonotype was detected ten times or more. The CDR3 coding sequence is TGCAGCGTTGAAGCGACTAGCGGGGGGCCCTACGAGCAGTACTTC. Its protein product is CSVEATSGGPYEQYF. The chain uses TRBV29-1 and TRBJ2-7; TRBD2 matches at 13 bases. V was clipped by 1 base and J by 2 bases; unmatched bases: 2. Per the germline V gene, CDR1 is SQVTM and CDR2 is ANQGSEA. The CDR3 runs 15 residues.

This clonotype was observed at least ten times. The genes are TRBV5-5 and TRBJ2-6, with D perhaps matching TRBD1 (5 bases). This CDR3 has 15 amino acids. Germline values: CDR1 SGHKS, CDR2 YYEKEE (reference sequence). The V and J ends lost 4 bases and 1 base respectively, with 9 bases between them. CDR3 in amino acids: CASSLQVSGANVLTF. CDR3 DNA: TGTGCCAGCAGCCTACAGGTATCTGGGGCCAACGTCCTGACTTTC.

This clonotype was recorded many times. J is TRBJ2-2 and V is TRBV5-4, with 10 bases fitting TRBD1. Germline loops: CDR1 SGHNT, CDR2 YYREEE (reference sequence). CDR3 size: 18 residues. The V gene end was trimmed by 5 bases and the J gene end by 6 bases; junction bases not matched to a gene: 16. This CDR3 reads CASSPISWGTGVPGELFF. Here the CDR3 DNA reads TGTGCCAGCAGTCCCATCAGCTGGGGGACAGGGGTACCCGGGGAGCTGTTTTTT.

The table lists this clonotype with many counts. The J gene is TRBJ1-5, the V gene TRBV7-9; perhaps TRBD1 as D (6 bases). CDR3 length equals 14 residues. Germline V gives CDR1 SEHNR, CDR2 FQNEAQ (reference sequence). The ends were cut back, 5 bases at V and 5 bases at J, with 13 bases in the middle. The CDR3 is CASSANRDYQPQHF. In nucleotides, the CDR3 is TGTGCCAGCAGCGCAAACAGGGACTATCAGCCCCAGCATTTT.

This clonotype was seen many times. The chain has TRBV12-3 or TRBV12-4 and TRBJ1-3, with TRBD1 as a possible D gene (5 bases). This CDR3 contains 15 residues. V was pared by 5 bases and J by 0 bases, with 11 bases between. The CDR3 is CASSGTESSGNTIYF. CDR3 in DNA: TGTGCCAGCAGTGGGACCGAAAGCTCTGGAAACACCATATATTTT.

This clonotype has at least ten counts. V gene TRBV21-1 combines with J gene TRBJ1-5; the table assigns TRBD1, which was not confirmed against the DNA. TRBV21-1 is termed a pseudogene. This CDR3 spans 17 amino acids. Here the CDR3 reads CASSKARTGGINQPQHF. The CDR3 DNA reads as TGTGCCAGCAGCAAAGCGCGGACAGGGGGCATCAATCAGCCCCAGCATTTT.

This clonotype was picked up many times. The chain is built from TRBV29-1 and TRBJ2-1; D unclear. Germline assignment: CDR1 SQVTM and CDR2 ANQGSEA. This CDR3 has 11 amino acids. V dropped 6 bases and J dropped 6 bases, with 9 bases sitting between them. The CDR3 spells CSVLWINEQFF. The CDR3 region has the DNA TGCAGCGTCCTTTGGATCAATGAGCAGTTCTTC.

At least ten counts were recorded for this clonotype. The chain is built from TRBV28 and TRBJ2-7, with TRBD1 matching 10 bases. V was clipped by 7 bases and J by 3 bases; unmatched bases: 15. Per germline, CDR1 MDHEN and CDR2 SYDVKM. CDR3 length equals 17 residues. The CDR3 loop reads CASTTGGTRSSYYEQYF. The CDR3 DNA reads as TGTGCCAGCACGACAGGGGGCACAAGGAGTTCCTACTACGAGCAGTACTTC.

This clonotype was seen a few times. The chain joins TRBV11-2 to TRBJ2-2; 10 bases map to TRBD1. Germline assignment: CDR1 SGHAT and CDR2 FQNNGV. Trimming cost V 5 bases and J 6 bases; bases outside gene matches: 9. The CDR3 has 16 amino acids. CDR3 in DNA: TGTGCCAGCAGCCATCCAACCGGGACAGGGGCCGGGGAGCTGTTTTTT. This encodes CASSHPTGTGAGELFF.

Many counts were recorded for this clonotype. The rearrangement uses TRBV28 and TRBJ2-7, with D tentatively TRBD1 (5 bases). V was pared by 3 bases and J by 0 bases, with 15 bases between. The CDR3 totals 16 residues. Per the germline V gene, CDR1 is MDHEN and CDR2 is SYDVKM. The CDR3 coding sequence is TGTGCCAGCAGTTTTTCGACAGAGTTGAGCTCCTACGAGCAGTACTTC. The encoded protein is CASSFSTELSSYEQYF.

This clonotype has at least ten counts. This rearrangement joins TRBV18 to TRBJ1-4, with 9 nucleotides matching TRBD1. J was trimmed by 5 bases and V by 6 bases; bases with no gene match: 4. The germline gives CDR1 KGHSH, CDR2 LQKENI. CDR3 length equals 14 residues. CDR3 DNA: TGTGCCAGCTCCCCCGGGACAGGGAATGAAAAACTGTTTTTT. Amino acids: CASSPGTGNEKLFF.

This clonotype has ten or more counts. V and J are TRBV2 and TRBJ1-5; D remains unclear. This CDR3 is built from 15 residues. Germline loops: CDR1 SNHLY, CDR2 FYNNEI. Trimming pared 8 bases from V and 0 bases from J, leaving 14 bases between. CDR3: CASHEGFYSNQPQHF. The CDR3 nucleotides read TGTGCCAGCCACGAAGGGTTTTATAGCAATCAGCCCCAGCATTTT.

In its sample, this clonotype is medium-sized (0.01 to 0.1%). V usage is TRBV11-2 and J usage is TRBJ1-6; no firm D call. V gave up 7 bases and J gave up 0 bases, with 7 bases separating them. The CDR3 is made up of 14 amino acids. Germline lookup yields CDR1 SGHAT and CDR2 FQNNGV. The CDR3 DNA follows: TGTGCCAGCACCCGAAGCTCCTATAATTCACCCCTCCACTTT. Amino acid sequence: CASTRSSYNSPLHF.

This clonotype occurred many times. V usage is TRBV3-1 and J usage is TRBJ1-4, with no clear D. V was pared by 4 bases and J by 7 bases, with 7 bases between. CDR1 is LGHDT, CDR2 YNNKEL, per germline (reference sequence). This CDR3 has 12 residues. The CDR3, as DNA: TGTGCCAGCAGCCGATCGGTTGAAAAACTGTTTTTT. Translated: CASSRSVEKLFF.

In its sample, this clonotype was seen many times. The J gene is TRBJ2-7, the V gene TRBV3-1; D unresolved. V was clipped by 0 bases and J by 0 bases, with 9 bases between them. The CDR3 spans 15 residues. Germline lookup yields CDR1 LGHDT and CDR2 YNNKEL (reference sequence). This CDR3 reads CASSQDGVSSYEQYF. The CDR3 bases are TGTGCCAGCAGCCAAGATGGAGTGAGCTCCTACGAGCAGTACTTC.

This clonotype was found many times. The rearrangement links TRBV5-1 to TRBJ1-1, with D tentatively TRBD1 (6 bases). The CDR3 runs 14 residues. Germline-derived CDR1 and CDR2 are SGHRS and YFSETQ. V lost 4 bases and J lost 6, with 16 bases in between. The CDR3 DNA follows: TGCGCCAGCAGCCCCCTACAGGGAAACCCTGAAGCTTTCTTT. Translation gives CASSPLQGNPEAFF.

This clonotype came up many times. The chain employs TRBV10-1 and TRBJ2-3; 7 bases match TRBD2. CDR3 length: 17 residues. Germline V gives CDR1 WNHNN, CDR2 SYGVQD (reference sequence). The J segment lost 4 bases and the V segment lost 3 bases, leaving 13 bases of the junction unmatched. CDR3 sequence (DNA): TGCGCCAGCAGTGATTCCTGGCGGGGGTTCAGGGCAGATACGCAGTATTTT. Amino acid sequence: CASSDSWRGFRADTQYF.

The sample holds many counts of this clonotype. The chain couples TRBV4-1 to TRBJ2-1; D is tentatively TRBD1 or TRBD2 (5 bases each). V was cut by 0 bases and J by 6 bases, with 15 bases left in between. Germline CDR1 reads MGHRA; CDR2 reads YSYEKL. This CDR3 comprises 16 residues. For the CDR3, the DNA is TGCGCCAGCAGCCAAGATGGGCAGGGACGGGGCAATGAGCAGTTCTTC. Its translation: CASSQDGQGRGNEQFF.

This clonotype was counted ten times or more. The J gene is TRBJ1-1, the V gene TRBV18, with a possible D match to TRBD1 (6 bases). The CDR3 extends over 15 amino acids. Germline V gene data show CDR1 as KGHSH and CDR2 as LQKENI. Trimming pared 4 bases from V and 5 bases from J, leaving 17 bases between. The CDR3 is CASSQRLRGGTEAFF. The CDR3, as DNA: TGTGCCAGCTCACAACGCCTCAGAGGGGGAACTGAAGCTTTCTTT.

This clonotype came up many times. The chain combines TRBV12-3 or TRBV12-4 with TRBJ1-2; D is uncertain. V lost 6 bases to trimming and J lost 4 bases, with 12 bases between them. The CDR3 has 13 amino acids. CDR3: CASSPGNPYGYTF. For the CDR3, the DNA is TGTGCCAGCAGCCCAGGCAATCCCTATGGCTACACCTTC.

At least ten counts were recorded for this clonotype. V gene TRBV29-1 combines with J gene TRBJ1-1; no clear D. This CDR3 region has 13 residues. The germline gives CDR1 SQVTM, CDR2 ANQGSEA. Trimming took 4 bases from V and 0 from J, leaving 9 bases between them. The DNA for the CDR3 is TGCAGCGTTGGTCGACCGATGAACACTGAAGCTTTCTTT. Its translation: CSVGRPMNTEAFF. Combining the CDR3 with reference TRBV29-1 and TRBJ1-1 gives the whole variable domain SAVISQKPSRDICQRGTSLTIQCQVDSQVTMMFWYRQQPGQSLTLIATANQGSEATYESGFVIDKFPISRPNLTFSTLTVSNMSPEDSSIYLCSVGRPMNTEAFFGQGTRLTVV.